This T cell receptor beta chain was profiled in a study of identical twins. With no exceptions, donors were healthy Caucasians. TCRdb ran MiXCR on the 5' RACE reads and lists one entry per CDR3 protein. The sample consists of 1.5 million to 2 million distinct CDR3 sequences, around 29% of them appearing once. A remark on this clonotype: What it binds is not known.

General observations from the study: Out-of-frame alpha sequences that twins shared showed excess low generation probability. Zero-insertion analyses might be partly confounded by invariant T cells like MAIT and iNKT.

The CDR3 loop spans 12 amino acids. Germline CDR1 and CDR2: MNHNS and SASEGT. Trimming removed 6 bases from V and 9 bases from J, with 12 bases in between. The sequence was collected from a newborn girl in good health. The source material was cord blood. J is TRBJ2-1 and V is TRBV6-1; D is possibly TRBD2 (6 bases). The CDR3 DNA sequence: TGTGCCAGCAGAGCAGGGAGGACTGAGCAGTTCTTC. This translates into CASRAGRTEQFF.